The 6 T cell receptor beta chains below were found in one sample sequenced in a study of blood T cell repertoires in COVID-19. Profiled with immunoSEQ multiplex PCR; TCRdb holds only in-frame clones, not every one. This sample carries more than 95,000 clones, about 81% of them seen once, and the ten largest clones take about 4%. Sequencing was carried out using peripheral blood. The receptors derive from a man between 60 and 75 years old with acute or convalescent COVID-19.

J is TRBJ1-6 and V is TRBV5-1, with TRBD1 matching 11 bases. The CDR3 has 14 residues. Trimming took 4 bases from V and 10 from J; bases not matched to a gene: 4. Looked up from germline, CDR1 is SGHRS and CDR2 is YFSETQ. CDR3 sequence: CASSTDRGPSPLHF. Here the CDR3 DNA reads TGCGCCAGCAGCACGGACAGGGGGCCCTCACCCCTCCACTTT.

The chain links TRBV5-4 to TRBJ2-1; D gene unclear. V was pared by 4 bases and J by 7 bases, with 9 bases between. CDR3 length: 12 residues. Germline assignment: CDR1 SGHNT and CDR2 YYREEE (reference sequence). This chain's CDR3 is CASSIERNEQFF. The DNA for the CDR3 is TGTGCCAGCAGCATAGAACGTAATGAGCAGTTCTTC.

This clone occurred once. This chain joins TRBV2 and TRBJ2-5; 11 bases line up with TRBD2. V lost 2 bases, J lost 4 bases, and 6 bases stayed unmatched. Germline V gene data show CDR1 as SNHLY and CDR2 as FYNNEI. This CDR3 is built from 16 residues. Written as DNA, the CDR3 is TGTGCCAGCAGTGAAACTAGCGGGGGTAAGGGAGAGACCCAGTACTTC. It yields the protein CASSETSGGKGETQYF.

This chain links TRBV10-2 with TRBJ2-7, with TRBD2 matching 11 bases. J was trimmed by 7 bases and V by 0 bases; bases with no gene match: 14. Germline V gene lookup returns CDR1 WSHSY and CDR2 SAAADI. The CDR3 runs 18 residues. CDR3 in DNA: TGCGCCAGCAGTGAGTCGTGGGCGACTAGCGGGAAGGCGGGGGAGCAGTACGTC. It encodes CASSESWATSGKAGEQYV.

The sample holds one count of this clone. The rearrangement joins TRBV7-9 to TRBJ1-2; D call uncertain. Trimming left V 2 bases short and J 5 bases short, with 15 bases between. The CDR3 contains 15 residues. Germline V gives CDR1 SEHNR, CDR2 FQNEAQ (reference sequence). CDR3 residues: CASSLRELPDYGYTF. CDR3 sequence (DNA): TGTGCCAGCAGCTTACGTGAGTTACCTGATTATGGCTACACCTTC.

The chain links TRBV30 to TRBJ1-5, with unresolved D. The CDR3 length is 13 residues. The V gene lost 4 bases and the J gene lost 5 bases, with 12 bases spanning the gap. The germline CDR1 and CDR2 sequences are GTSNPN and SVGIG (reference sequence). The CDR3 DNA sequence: TGTGCCTGGACCCCTGGGAGATATCAGCCCCAGCATTTT. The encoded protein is CAWTPGRYQPQHF.